The clone carrying this T cell receptor (beta chain) was picked up many times. Its antigen remains unidentified. TCRdb passed the 5' RACE reads through MiXCR, listing each CDR3 protein once. Among more than 55,000 distinct CDR3 sequences listed, roughly 25% were seen once. Study-wide results and caveats: Tumor-infiltrating Treg TCR alpha and beta sequences overlapped most with tumor naive CD4+ T cells, then blood naive.

Cells sorted as Tregs were CD4+, CD25+ and CD127-/low. The CDR3 loop spans 15 amino acids. The ends were cut back, 0 bases at V and 5 bases at J, with 11 bases in the middle. Germline-derived CDR1 and CDR2 are SGHTA and FQGNSA. Sequencing was performed on tumor-infiltrating Tregs sorted from the breast tumor. This clonotype was obtained from a female donor with breast cancer. The chain employs TRBV7-2 and TRBJ1-5; D might be TRBD1 (5 bases). The CDR3: CASSLARGQDQPQHF. The CDR3 bases are TGTGCCAGCAGCTTAGCTCGGGGCCAGGATCAGCCCCAGCATTTT.